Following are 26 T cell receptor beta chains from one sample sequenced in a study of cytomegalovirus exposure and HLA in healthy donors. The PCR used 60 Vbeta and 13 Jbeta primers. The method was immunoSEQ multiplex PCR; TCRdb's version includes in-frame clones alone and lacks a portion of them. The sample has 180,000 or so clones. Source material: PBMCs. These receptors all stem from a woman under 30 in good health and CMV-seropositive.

This chain's CDR3 is CASSQVTGFVTEAFF. The CDR3 bases are TGTGCCAGCAGCCAAGTTACGGGGTTTGTCACTGAAGCTTTCTTT. V is TRBV14 and J is TRBJ1-1; D gene ambiguous. Trimming pared 1 base from V and 4 bases from J, leaving 13 bases between. This CDR3 contains 15 residues. Germline V gene data show CDR1 as SGHDN and CDR2 as FVKESK.

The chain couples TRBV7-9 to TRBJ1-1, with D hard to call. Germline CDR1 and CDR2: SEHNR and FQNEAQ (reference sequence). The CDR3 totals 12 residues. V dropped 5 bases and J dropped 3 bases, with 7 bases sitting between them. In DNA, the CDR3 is TGTGCCAGCAGCCGACAAGACACTGAAGCTTTCTTT. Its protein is CASSRQDTEAFF.

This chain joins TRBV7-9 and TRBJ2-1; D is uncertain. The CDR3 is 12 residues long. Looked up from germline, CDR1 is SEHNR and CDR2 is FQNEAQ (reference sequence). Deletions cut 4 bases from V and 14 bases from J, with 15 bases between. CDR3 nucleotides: TGTGCCAGCAGCTCCCCCCCCGGTCAGGAGTTCTTC. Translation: CASSSPPGQEFF.

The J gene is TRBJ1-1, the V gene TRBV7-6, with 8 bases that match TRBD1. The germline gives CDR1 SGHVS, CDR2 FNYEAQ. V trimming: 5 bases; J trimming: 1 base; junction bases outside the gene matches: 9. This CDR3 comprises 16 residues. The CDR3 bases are TGTGCCAGCAGCCCTCGACAGGGGAAGGGGAACACTGAAGCTTTCTTT. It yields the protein CASSPRQGKGNTEAFF.

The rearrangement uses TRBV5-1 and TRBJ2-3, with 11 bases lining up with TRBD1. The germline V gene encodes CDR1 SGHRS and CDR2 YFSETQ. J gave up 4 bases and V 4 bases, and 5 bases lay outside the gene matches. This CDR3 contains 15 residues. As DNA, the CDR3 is TGCGCCAGCAGCACCAGGACAGGGGGCTCAGATACGCAGTATTTT. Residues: CASSTRTGGSDTQYF.

CDR3 sequence reads: CASSLYTTLNTGELFF. CDR3 in DNA: TGTGCCAGCAGCTTGTATACGACATTGAACACCGGGGAGCTGTTTTTT. The rearrangement joins TRBV5-6 to TRBJ2-2; D is uncertain. CDR1 is SGHDT, CDR2 YYEEEE, per germline. V was shortened by 1 base and J by 1 base, with 11 bases between the two germline ends. CDR3 length: 16 residues.

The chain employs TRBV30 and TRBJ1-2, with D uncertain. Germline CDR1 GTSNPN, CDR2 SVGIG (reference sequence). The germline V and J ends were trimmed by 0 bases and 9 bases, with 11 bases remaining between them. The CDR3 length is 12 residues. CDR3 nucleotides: TGTGCCTGGAGTGTAAGAGACATGAGCTACACCTTC. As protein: CAWSVRDMSYTF. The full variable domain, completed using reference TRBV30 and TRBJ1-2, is SQTIHQWPATLVQPVGSPLSLECTVEGTSNPNLYWYRQAAGRGLQLLFYSVGIGQISSEVPQNLSASRPQDRQFILSSKKLLLSDSGFYLCAWSVRDMSYTFGSGTRLTVV.

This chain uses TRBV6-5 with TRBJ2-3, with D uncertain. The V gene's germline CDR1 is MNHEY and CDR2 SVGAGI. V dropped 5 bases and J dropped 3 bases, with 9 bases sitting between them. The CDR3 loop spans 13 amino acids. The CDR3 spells CASSRHGTDTQYF. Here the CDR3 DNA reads TGTGCCAGCAGTCGCCACGGGACAGATACGCAGTATTTT.

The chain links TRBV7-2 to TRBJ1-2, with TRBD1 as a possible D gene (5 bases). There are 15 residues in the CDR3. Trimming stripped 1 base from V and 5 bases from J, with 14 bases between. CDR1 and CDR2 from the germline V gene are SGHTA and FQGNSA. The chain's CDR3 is CASSLEGVNHYGYTF. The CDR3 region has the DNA TGTGCCAGCAGCTTAGAAGGGGTAAATCATTATGGCTACACCTTC. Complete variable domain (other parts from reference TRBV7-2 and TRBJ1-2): GAGVSQSPSNKVTEKGKDVELRCDPISGHTALYWYRQSLGQGLEFLIYFQGNSAPDKSGLPSDRFSAERTGGSVSTLTIQRTQQEDSAVYLCASSLEGVNHYGYTFGSGTRLTVV.

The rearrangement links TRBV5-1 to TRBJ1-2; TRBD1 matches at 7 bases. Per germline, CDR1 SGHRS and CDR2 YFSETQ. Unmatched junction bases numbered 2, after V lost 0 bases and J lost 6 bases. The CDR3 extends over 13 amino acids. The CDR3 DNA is TGCGCCAGCAGCTTGGGACAGGGTAATGGCTACACCTTC. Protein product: CASSLGQGNGYTF.

The CDR3 region has the DNA TGTGCCAGTAGTATACGGACTAGCGGGATCACAGATACGCAGTATTTT. Its protein product is CASSIRTSGITDTQYF. The chain combines TRBV19 with TRBJ2-3; TRBD2 aligns across 12 bases. This CDR3 is 16 amino acids long. The germline V gene has CDR1 LNHDA and CDR2 SQIVND (reference sequence). V trimming: 2 bases; J trimming: 2 bases; junction bases outside the gene matches: 2.

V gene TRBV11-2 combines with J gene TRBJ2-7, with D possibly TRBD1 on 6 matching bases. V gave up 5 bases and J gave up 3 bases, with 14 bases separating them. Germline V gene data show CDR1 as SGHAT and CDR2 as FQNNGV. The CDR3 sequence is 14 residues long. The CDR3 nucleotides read TGTGCCAGCAGCGGCGCCGGACAGATCTACGAGCAGTACTTC. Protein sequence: CASSGAGQIYEQYF. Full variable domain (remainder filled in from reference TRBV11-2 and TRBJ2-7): EAGVAQSPRYKIIEKRQSVAFWCNPISGHATLYWYQQILGQGPKLLIQFQNNGVVDDSQLPKDRFSAERLKGVDSTLKIQPAKLEDSAVYLCASSGAGQIYEQYFGPGTRLTVT.

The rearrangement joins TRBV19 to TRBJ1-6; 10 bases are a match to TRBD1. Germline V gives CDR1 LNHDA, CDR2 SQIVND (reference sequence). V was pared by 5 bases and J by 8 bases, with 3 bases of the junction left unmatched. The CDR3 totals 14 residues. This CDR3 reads CASSPGQGYSPLHF. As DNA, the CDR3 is TGTGCCAGTAGTCCGGGACAGGGGTATTCACCCCTCCACTTT.

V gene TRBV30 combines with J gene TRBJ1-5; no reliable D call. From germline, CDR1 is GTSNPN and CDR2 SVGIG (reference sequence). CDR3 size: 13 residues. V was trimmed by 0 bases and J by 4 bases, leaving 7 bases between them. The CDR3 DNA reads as TGTGCCTGGAGTGTCTTTCCGAATCAGCCCCAGCATTTT. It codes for CAWSVFPNQPQHF.

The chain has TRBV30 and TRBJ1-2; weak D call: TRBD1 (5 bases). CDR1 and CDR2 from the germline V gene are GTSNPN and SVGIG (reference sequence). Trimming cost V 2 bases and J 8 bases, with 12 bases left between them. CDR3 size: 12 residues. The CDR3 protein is CAWSLPGKGYTF. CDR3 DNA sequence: TGTGCCTGGAGTTTACCAGGGAAGGGCTACACCTTC.

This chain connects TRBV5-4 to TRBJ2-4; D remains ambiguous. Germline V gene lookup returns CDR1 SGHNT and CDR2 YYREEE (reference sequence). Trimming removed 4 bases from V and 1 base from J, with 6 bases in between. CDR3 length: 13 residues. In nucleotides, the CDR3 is TGTGCCAGCAGCCCTGAGGCCAAAAACATTCAGTACTTC. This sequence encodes CASSPEAKNIQYF.

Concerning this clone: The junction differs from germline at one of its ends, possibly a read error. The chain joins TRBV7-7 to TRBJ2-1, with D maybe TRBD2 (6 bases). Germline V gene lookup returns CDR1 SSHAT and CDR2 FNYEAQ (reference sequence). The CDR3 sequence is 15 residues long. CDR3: CASSRDFSSYNEQFF. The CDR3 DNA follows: TGTGCTAGCAGCCGGGACTTCAGCTCCTACAATGAGCAGTTCTTC.

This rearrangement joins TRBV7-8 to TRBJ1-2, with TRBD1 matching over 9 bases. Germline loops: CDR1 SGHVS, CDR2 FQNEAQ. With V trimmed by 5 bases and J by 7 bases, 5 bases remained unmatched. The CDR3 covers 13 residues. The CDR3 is CASSGQGLGGYTF. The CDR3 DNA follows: TGTGCCAGCAGCGGACAGGGGCTGGGTGGCTACACCTTC.

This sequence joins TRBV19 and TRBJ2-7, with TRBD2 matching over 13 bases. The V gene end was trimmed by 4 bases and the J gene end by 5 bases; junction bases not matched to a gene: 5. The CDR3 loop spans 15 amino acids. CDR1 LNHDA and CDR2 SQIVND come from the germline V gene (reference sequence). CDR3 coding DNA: TGTGCCAGTAGTACCGGACTAGCGGGAGCCGACGAGCAGTACTTC. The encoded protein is CASSTGLAGADEQYF.

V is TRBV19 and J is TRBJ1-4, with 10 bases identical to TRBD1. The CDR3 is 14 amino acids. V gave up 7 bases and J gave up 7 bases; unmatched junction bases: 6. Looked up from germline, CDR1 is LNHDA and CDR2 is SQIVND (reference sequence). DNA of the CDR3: TGTGCCAGTAAAGACAGGGGGCGTCGTGAAAAACTGTTTTTT. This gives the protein CASKDRGRREKLFF.

This CDR3 is CASRLAGFNTGELFF. The CDR3 bases are TGTGCCAGCCGGCTAGCGGGTTTTAACACCGGGGAGCTGTTTTTT. The J gene is TRBJ2-2, the V gene TRBV19; 8 bases map to TRBD2. The CDR3 is made up of 15 amino acids. Germline CDR1 and CDR2: LNHDA and SQIVND (reference sequence). The ends lost 9 bases at V and 2 bases at J; junction bases unmatched: 8.

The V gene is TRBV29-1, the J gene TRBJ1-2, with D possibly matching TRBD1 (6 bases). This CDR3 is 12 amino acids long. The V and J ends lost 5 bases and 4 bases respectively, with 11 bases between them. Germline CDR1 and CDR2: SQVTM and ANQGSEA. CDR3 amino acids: CSVSTGSYGYTF. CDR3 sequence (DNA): TGCAGCGTTTCGACAGGCAGCTATGGCTACACCTTC. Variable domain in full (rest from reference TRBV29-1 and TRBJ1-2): SAVISQKPSRDICQRGTSLTIQCQVDSQVTMMFWYRQQPGQSLTLIATANQGSEATYESGFVIDKFPISRPNLTFSTLTVSNMSPEDSSIYLCSVSTGSYGYTFGSGTRLTVV.

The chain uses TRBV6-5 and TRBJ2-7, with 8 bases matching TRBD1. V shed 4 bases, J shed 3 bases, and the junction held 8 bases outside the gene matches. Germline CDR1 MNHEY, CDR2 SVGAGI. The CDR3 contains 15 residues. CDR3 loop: CASSSDRVGGYEQYF. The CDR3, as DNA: TGTGCCAGCAGTTCGGACAGGGTTGGGGGCTACGAGCAGTACTTC.

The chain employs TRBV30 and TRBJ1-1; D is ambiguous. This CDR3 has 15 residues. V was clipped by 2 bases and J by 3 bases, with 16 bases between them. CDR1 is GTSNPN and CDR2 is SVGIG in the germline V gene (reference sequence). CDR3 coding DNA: TGTGCCTGGAGTAACCTGGACCCCGGGGACACTGAAGCTTTCTTT. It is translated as CAWSNLDPGDTEAFF.

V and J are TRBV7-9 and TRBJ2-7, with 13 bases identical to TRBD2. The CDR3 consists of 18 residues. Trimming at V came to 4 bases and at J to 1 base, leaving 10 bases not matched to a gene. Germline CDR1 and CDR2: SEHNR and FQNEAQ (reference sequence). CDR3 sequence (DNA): TGTGCCAGCAGCTCACCCCTCCCACTAGCGGGAGGGTCCTACGAGCAGTACTTC. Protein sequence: CASSSPLPLAGGSYEQYF.

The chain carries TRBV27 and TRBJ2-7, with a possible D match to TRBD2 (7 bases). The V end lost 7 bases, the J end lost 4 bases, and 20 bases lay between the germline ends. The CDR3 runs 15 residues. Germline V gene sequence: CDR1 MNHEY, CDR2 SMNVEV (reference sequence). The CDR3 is CASTPTGAGGYEQYF. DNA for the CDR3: TGTGCCAGCACCCCTACGGGGGCCGGGGGGTACGAGCAGTACTTC.